The 24 T cell receptor beta chains reported below all come from one sample, sequenced in a study of blood T cell repertoires in COVID-19. Repertoires were generated with immunoSEQ multiplex PCR, while TCRdb's copy carries only in-frame clones and drops some. The repertoire consists of approximately 280,000 clones, with approximately 90% occurring once and the leading ten covering 4.6%. Source material: peripheral blood. These TCRs come from a man aged 40-49 years with acute or convalescent COVID-19.

This chain's CDR3 is CASSVGGAFYGYTF. The CDR3 DNA is TGTGCCAGCAGCGTTGGAGGAGCCTTCTATGGCTACACCTTC. The chain links TRBV9 to TRBJ1-2; D unclear. Deletions cut 2 bases from V and 4 bases from J, with 12 bases between. This CDR3 is 14 amino acids long. Germline V lookup: CDR1 SGDLS, CDR2 YYNGEE.

J is TRBJ1-2 and V is TRBV28; 8 bases align to TRBD1. This CDR3 region has 18 residues. V trimming: 3 bases; J trimming: 5 bases; junction bases outside the gene matches: 17. The germline gives CDR1 MDHEN, CDR2 SYDVKM. The CDR3 spells CASSFRQGALQFRYGYTF. CDR3 bases: TGTGCCAGCAGTTTTAGGCAGGGGGCCCTACAATTCCGATATGGCTACACCTTC.

This chain connects TRBV15 to TRBJ2-1; TRBD1 matches 7 bases. With 6 bases clipped from V and 8 bases from J, the junction kept 13 bases outside the gene matches. CDR1 is LNHNV, CDR2 YYDKDF, per germline (reference sequence). The CDR3 runs to 15 residues. CDR3 sequence (DNA): TGTGCCACCAGGAAGGGGGCAGGCGATCGGCATGAGCAGTTCTTC. Amino acids: CATRKGAGDRHEQFF.

The chain recombines TRBV11-3 with TRBJ2-1; TRBD1 aligns across 7 bases. The CDR3 runs to 14 residues. The germline V gene encodes CDR1 SGHNT and CDR2 YENEEA. With V trimmed by 4 bases and J by 5 bases, 5 bases remained unmatched. The DNA of the CDR3 is TGTGCCAGCAGCTCCTCGACAGGGAACAATGAGCAGTTCTTC. Residues: CASSSSTGNNEQFF.

This clone was seen more than once but under ten times. The chain joins TRBV29-1 to TRBJ1-5; 9 bases map to TRBD1. CDR1 SQVTM and CDR2 ANQGSEA come from the germline V gene. The CDR3 is 13 residues long. V lost 4 bases and J lost 2; bases outside the gene matches: 0. The CDR3 DNA reads as TGCAGCGTTGGGACAGGGGGCAATCAGCCCCAGCATTTT. It codes for CSVGTGGNQPQHF.

This chain uses TRBV13 with TRBJ1-1; 7 bases line up with TRBD1. The CDR3 extends over 15 amino acids. J was trimmed by 0 bases and V by 5 bases; bases with no gene match: 6. The V gene's germline CDR1 is PRHDT and CDR2 FYEKMQ (reference sequence). The DNA for the CDR3 is TGTGCCAGCAGCGGTCGACAGGGTTTGAACACTGAAGCTTTCTTT. Translated: CASSGRQGLNTEAFF.

The chain couples TRBV3-1 (or the pseudogene TRBV3-2) to TRBJ1-3, with D unresolved. Germline lookup yields CDR1 LGHDT and CDR2 YNNKEL (reference sequence). Trimming took 0 bases from V and 0 from J, leaving 6 bases between them. This CDR3 has 15 amino acids. In DNA, the CDR3 is TGTGCCAGCAGCCAAGATAGACTCTCTGGAAACACCATATATTTT. Translating gives CASSQDRLSGNTIYF.

This clone has a single count. The rearrangement links TRBV5-1 to TRBJ1-1, with a tentative D call TRBD1 (5 bases). This CDR3 contains 14 residues. Deletions cut 4 bases from V and 4 bases from J, with 14 bases between. The germline V gene has CDR1 SGHRS and CDR2 YFSETQ. CDR3 sequence reads: CASSVEGVGTEAFF. The CDR3 DNA is TGCGCCAGCAGCGTAGAAGGGGTTGGCACTGAAGCTTTCTTT.

Concerning this clone: At the DNA level, this CDR3 is encoded by other sequences in the same sample as well. This chain joins TRBV19 and TRBJ2-3, with a possible D match to TRBD2 (7 bases). In germline, CDR1 is LNHDA, CDR2 SQIVND (reference sequence). The CDR3 sequence is 15 residues long. V was cut by 5 bases and J by 4 bases, with 16 bases left in between. CDR3 residues: CASSLRGGGADTQYF. CDR3 coding DNA: TGTGCCAGTAGTCTGAGGGGAGGGGGGGCAGATACGCAGTATTTT.

The rearrangement links TRBV6-5 to TRBJ1-6, with 8 bases that match TRBD1. The CDR3 sequence is 13 residues long. V lost 6 bases to trimming and J lost 12 bases; unmatched junction nucleotides: 7. Germline assignment: CDR1 MNHEY and CDR2 SVGAGI. For the CDR3, the DNA is TGTGCCAGCAGGGGGACAGGATGGGAACCCCTCCACTTT. Its protein product is CASRGTGWEPLHF.

The genes are TRBV18 and TRBJ1-1; no definite D call. The CDR3 totals 14 residues. Trimming removed 3 bases from V and 2 bases from J, with 10 bases in between. The germline V gene has CDR1 KGHSH and CDR2 LQKENI. This CDR3 reads CASSPMTGNTEAFF. The CDR3 DNA follows: TGTGCCAGCTCACCGATGACGGGAAACACTGAAGCTTTCTTT.

The V and J genes are TRBV6-1 and TRBJ1-5; D is unresolved. Between the trimmed V and J ends, which lost 3 bases and 1 base, there was a span of 19 bases. The CDR3 is made up of 18 amino acids. CDR1 MNHNS and CDR2 SASEGT come from the germline V gene. CDR3 nucleotide sequence: TGTGCCAGCAGTGAGGAACTTGGTTCGACTTGGAGCAATCAGCCCCAGCATTTT. Protein product: CASSEELGSTWSNQPQHF.

The V and J genes are TRBV5-3 and TRBJ1-5, with D possibly TRBD1 on 5 matching bases. TRBV5-3 is labeled an ORF, and its function is uncertain. Trimming pared 3 bases from V and 0 bases from J, leaving 13 bases between. The CDR3 contains 16 residues. The DNA for the CDR3 is TGTGCCAGAAGCTGTAGACAGCCGTATAGCAATCAGCCCCAGCATTTT. This gives the protein CARSCRQPYSNQPQHF.

The chain recombines TRBV5-1 with TRBJ2-7; 9 positions match TRBD2. V was pared by 4 bases and J by 0 bases, with 2 bases of the junction left unmatched. Germline CDR1 SGHRS, CDR2 YFSETQ. This CDR3 is built from 14 residues. The CDR3 protein is CASSGSGGSYEQYF. The CDR3 DNA follows: TGCGCCAGCAGCGGTAGCGGGGGCTCCTACGAGCAGTACTTC. The full variable domain, rest sourced from reference TRBV5-1 and TRBJ2-7, is KAGVTQTPRYLIKTRGQQVTLSCSPISGHRSVSWYQQTPGQGLQFLFEYFSETQRNKGNFPGRFSGRQFSNSRSEMNVSTLELGDSALYLCASSGSGGSYEQYFGPGTRLTVT.

This clone was observed a handful of times. CDR3 residues: CASSGTTDYEQYF. Here the CDR3 DNA reads TGTGCCAGTAGTGGGACTACTGACTACGAGCAGTACTTC. The chain uses TRBV19 and TRBJ2-7; 7 positions match TRBD2. The CDR3 is made up of 13 amino acids. Germline V gives CDR1 LNHDA, CDR2 SQIVND (reference sequence). V shed 5 bases and J 3 bases; nucleotides not matched to a gene: 4.

The rearrangement joins TRBV18 to TRBJ2-2; D not certain. CDR1 is KGHSH and CDR2 is LQKENI in the germline V gene. The CDR3 runs to 16 residues. V lost 7 bases to trimming and J lost 0 bases, with 15 bases between them. The DNA of the CDR3 is TGTGCCAGCTTCCATTCCCCACTCGCGAACACCGGGGAGCTGTTTTTT. The encoded protein is CASFHSPLANTGELFF.

This chain uses TRBV7-3 with TRBJ2-1; 7 nucleotides align to TRBD2. The CDR3 sequence is 13 residues long. Germline V gene sequence: CDR1 SGHTA, CDR2 FQGTGA. Trimming removed 5 bases from V and 10 bases from J; junction bases left unmatched: 8. The DNA of the CDR3 is TGTGCCAGCAGCCAACGCCGGGGGGAAGAGCAGTTCTTC. Translated: CASSQRRGEEQFF. Full variable domain (missing parts from reference TRBV7-3 and TRBJ2-1): GAGVSQTPSNKVTEKGKYVELRCDPISGHTALYWYRQSLGQGPEFLIYFQGTGAADDSGLPNDRFFAVRPEGSVSTLKIQRTERGDSAVYLCASSQRRGEEQFFGPGTRLTVL.

This chain connects TRBV5-6 to TRBJ2-3; D may be TRBD2 (6 bases). Germline CDR1 and CDR2: SGHDT and YYEEEE. V lost 7 bases, J lost 0 bases, and 15 bases lay in between. The CDR3 totals 15 residues. The CDR3 nucleotides read TGTGCCAGCGGGAGACACGGGACTAGCACAGATACGCAGTATTTT. It codes for CASGRHGTSTDTQYF.

The rearrangement uses TRBV12-5 and TRBJ1-6; the match to TRBD1 covers 11 bases. V lost 6 bases to trimming and J lost 8 bases; unmatched junction nucleotides: 9. The CDR3 has 16 amino acids. CDR1 is LGHNT, CDR2 FRNRAP, per germline. DNA for the CDR3: TGTGCTAGTGGCCGCAATACGGGACAGGGGGATTCACCCCTCCACTTT. It yields the protein CASGRNTGQGDSPLHF.

This chain uses TRBV27 with TRBJ2-2; D gene uncertain. In germline, CDR1 is MNHEY, CDR2 SMNVEV (reference sequence). Trimming took off 6 bases at V and 1 base at J, with 9 bases between the two ends. CDR3 size: 14 residues. The CDR3, as DNA: TGTGCCAGCAGCGCACTGGTGAACACCGGGGAGCTGTTTTTT. Translation: CASSALVNTGELFF.

V gene TRBV6-5 combines with J gene TRBJ2-1; D is perhaps TRBD2 (7 bases). The V end was cut by 7 bases, the J end by 5 bases, with 15 bases between. This CDR3 has 14 residues. Germline-derived CDR1 and CDR2 are MNHEY and SVGAGI. CDR3 protein: CASKRDYRDNEQFF. The CDR3, as DNA: TGTGCCAGCAAACGGGACTACAGGGACAATGAGCAGTTCTTC.

This sequence joins TRBV2 and TRBJ1-4; 7 nucleotides line up with TRBD1. The CDR3 contains 11 residues. Looked up from germline, CDR1 is SNHLY and CDR2 is FYNNEI. V was clipped by 2 bases and J by 12 bases; unmatched bases: 0. The CDR3 spells CASSETGELFF. CDR3 DNA: TGTGCCAGCAGTGAAACAGGGGAACTGTTTTTT. Full variable domain (missing parts from reference TRBV2 and TRBJ1-4): EPEVTQTPSHQVTQMGQEVILRCVPISNHLYFYWYRQILGQKVEFLVSFYNNEISEKSEIFDDQFSVERPDGSNFTLKIRSTKLEDSAMYFCASSETGELFFGSGTQLSVL.

The rearrangement joins TRBV30 to TRBJ1-3; maybe TRBD1 (5 bases). Germline V gene sequence: CDR1 GTSNPN, CDR2 SVGIG (reference sequence). This CDR3 is 15 amino acids long. The V end lost 2 bases, the J end lost 0 bases, and 11 bases lay between the germline ends. The CDR3 sequence is CAWSTSGFSGNTIYF. In nucleotides, the CDR3 is TGTGCCTGGAGTACTTCAGGGTTCTCTGGAAACACCATATATTTT.

The gene calls are TRBV4-1 and TRBJ2-4; possibly TRBD1 for D (5 bases). Trimming cost V 4 bases and J 0 bases, with 22 bases left between them. The CDR3 length is 19 residues. The germline V gene has CDR1 MGHRA and CDR2 YSYEKL. The CDR3 coding sequence is TGCGCCAGCAGCCCAAGCAACGCAGGGATCGACCTAGCCAAAAACATTCAGTACTTC. As protein: CASSPSNAGIDLAKNIQYF.